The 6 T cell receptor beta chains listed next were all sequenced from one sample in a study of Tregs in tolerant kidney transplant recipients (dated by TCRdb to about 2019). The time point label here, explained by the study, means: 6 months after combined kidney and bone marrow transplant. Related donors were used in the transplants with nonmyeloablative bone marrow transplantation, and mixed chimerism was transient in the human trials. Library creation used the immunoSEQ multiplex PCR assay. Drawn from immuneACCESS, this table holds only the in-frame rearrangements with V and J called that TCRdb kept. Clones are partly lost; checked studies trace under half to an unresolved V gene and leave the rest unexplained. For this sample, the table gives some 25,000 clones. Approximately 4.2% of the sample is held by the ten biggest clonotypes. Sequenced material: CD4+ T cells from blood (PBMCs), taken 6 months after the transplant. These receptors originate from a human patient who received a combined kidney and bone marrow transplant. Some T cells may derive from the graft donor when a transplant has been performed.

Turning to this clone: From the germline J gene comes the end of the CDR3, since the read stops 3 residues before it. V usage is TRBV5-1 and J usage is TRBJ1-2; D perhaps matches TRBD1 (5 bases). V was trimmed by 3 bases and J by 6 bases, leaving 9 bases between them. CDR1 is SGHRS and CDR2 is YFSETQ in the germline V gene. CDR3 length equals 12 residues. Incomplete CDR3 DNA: TGCGCCAGCAGCTCGTTACAGGATGGC. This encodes CASSSLQDG. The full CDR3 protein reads CASSSLQDGYTF.

CDR3 bases read: TGTGCCAGCTCACCCACGGGTCAAGAGACC. This codes for CASSPTGQET. The whole CDR3 reads CASSPTGQETQYF. The genes are TRBV18 and TRBJ2-5; unclear D gene. The read comes to an end 3 residues before the CDR3 does, leaving the germline J gene to fill in the end. Germline CDR1 is KGHSH and CDR2 is LQKENI. The CDR3 loop spans 13 amino acids. Trimming stripped 3 bases from V and 2 bases from J, with 7 bases between.

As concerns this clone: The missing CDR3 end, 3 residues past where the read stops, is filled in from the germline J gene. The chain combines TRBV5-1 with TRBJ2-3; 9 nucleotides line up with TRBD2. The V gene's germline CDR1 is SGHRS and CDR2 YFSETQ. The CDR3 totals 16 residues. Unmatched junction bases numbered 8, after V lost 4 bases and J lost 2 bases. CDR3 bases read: TGCGCCAGCAGCACCCGGACTAGCGCTAACACAGATACG. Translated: CASSTRTSANTDT. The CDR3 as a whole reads CASSTRTSANTDTQYF.

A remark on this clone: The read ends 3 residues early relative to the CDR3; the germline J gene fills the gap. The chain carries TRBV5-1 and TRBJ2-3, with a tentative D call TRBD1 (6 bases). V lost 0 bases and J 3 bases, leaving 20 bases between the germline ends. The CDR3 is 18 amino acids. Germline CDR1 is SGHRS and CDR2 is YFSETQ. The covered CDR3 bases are TGCGCCAGCAGCTTGGGGGGCTCCGGAGCAGGGGTAACAGATACG. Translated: CASSLGGSGAGVTDT. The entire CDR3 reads CASSLGGSGAGVTDTQYF.

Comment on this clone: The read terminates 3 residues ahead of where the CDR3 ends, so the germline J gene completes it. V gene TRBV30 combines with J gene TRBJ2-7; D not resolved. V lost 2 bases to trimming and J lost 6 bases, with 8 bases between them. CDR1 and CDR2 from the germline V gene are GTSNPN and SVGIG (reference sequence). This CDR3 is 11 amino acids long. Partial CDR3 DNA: TGTGCCTGGAGTACCCAGTTCGAG. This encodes CAWSTQFE. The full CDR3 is CAWSTQFEQYF.

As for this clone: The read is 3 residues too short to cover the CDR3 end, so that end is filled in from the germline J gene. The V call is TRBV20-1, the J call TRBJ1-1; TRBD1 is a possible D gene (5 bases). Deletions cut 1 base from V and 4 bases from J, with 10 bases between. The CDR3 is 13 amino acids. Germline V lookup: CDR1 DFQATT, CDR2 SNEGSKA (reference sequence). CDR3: CSARGGSGTEAFF. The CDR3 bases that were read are TGCAGTGCTAGAGGGGGCTCGGGCACTGAA.